These 3 T cell receptor beta chains were all obtained from the same sample, sequenced in a study of cytomegalovirus exposure and HLA in healthy donors. It was with 60 Vbeta and 13 Jbeta primers that the PCR ran. TCRdb's copy holds only in-frame clones and misses some; the assay was immunoSEQ multiplex PCR. The sample holds about 82,000 clones, roughly 80% seen once. The sequenced sample was PBMCs. The receptors derive from a woman between 50 and 59 years old in good health and CMV-seropositive.

The rearrangement uses TRBV5-4 and TRBJ2-5; perhaps TRBD2 as D (6 bases). V dropped 0 bases and J dropped 3 bases, with 15 bases sitting between them. CDR3 length equals 16 residues. From germline, CDR1 is SGHNT and CDR2 YYREEE (reference sequence). This CDR3 reads CASSLASSVGEETQYF. In DNA form, the CDR3 reads TGTGCCAGCAGCTTGGCCTCTAGCGTTGGGGAAGAGACCCAGTACTTC.

The chain combines TRBV28 with TRBJ2-7, with D possibly matching TRBD1 (5 bases). The CDR3 runs to 12 residues. Deletions cut 8 bases from V and 1 base from J, with 9 bases between. Germline CDR1 and CDR2: MDHEN and SYDVKM. The chain's CDR3 is CASLQVSYEQYF. In DNA form, the CDR3 reads TGTGCCAGCTTACAGGTGTCCTACGAGCAGTACTTC.

The chain couples TRBV10-3 to TRBJ2-7; 12 nucleotides match TRBD2. This CDR3 region has 16 residues. From germline, CDR1 is ENHRY and CDR2 SYGVKD. J gave up 2 bases and V 3 bases, and 5 bases lay outside the gene matches. The CDR3 reads CAISDPGLAGTYEQYF. Here the CDR3 DNA reads TGTGCCATCAGTGACCCTGGACTAGCGGGAACCTACGAGCAGTACTTC.